The 32 T cell receptor beta chains reported below all come from one sample, sequenced in a study of T-cell memory formation after mild COVID-19. TCRdb recomputed calls from the 5' RACE reads with MiXCR, one row per CDR3 protein. The top ten clones hold about a fifth of a sample with about 290,000 distinct CDR3 sequences, more than 15% of them seen once. Sequenced: PBMCs or a T cell subset sorted from them (not recorded which). Every receptor here comes from a man younger than 30 who had mild COVID-19 (a few samples of this study predate the infection). Cell type and time point are not known.

This clonotype has at least ten counts. This chain links TRBV7-8 with TRBJ2-1; D is possibly TRBD2 (6 bases). Looked up from germline, CDR1 is SGHVS and CDR2 is FQNEAQ. The CDR3 covers 14 residues. Trimming shortened V by 1 base and J by 10 bases, and 14 bases separated the two germline ends. The CDR3 DNA reads as TGTGCCAGCAGCTTAGACACGGGGGTGGGGGAGCAGTTCTTC. This translates into CASSLDTGVGEQFF.

The rearrangement links TRBV30 to TRBJ1-2; the match to TRBD1 covers 7 bases. Germline lookup yields CDR1 GTSNPN and CDR2 SVGIG (reference sequence). This CDR3 is built from 13 residues. The CDR3 DNA reads TGTGCTTCTACGGGACAGCCCAACTATGGCTACACCTTC. Protein product: CASTGQPNYGYTF.

The chain carries TRBV3-1 and TRBJ2-3, with D possibly matching TRBD2 (5 bases). The CDR3 sequence is 16 residues long. Trimming cost V 1 base and J 7 bases, with 18 bases left between them. Germline CDR1 is LGHDT and CDR2 is YNNKEL (reference sequence). CDR3: CASSQGTSGPRNTQYF. The CDR3 DNA is TGTGCCAGCAGCCAAGGGACCAGCGGACCCAGAAATACGCAGTATTTT.

The table lists this clonotype with a few counts. This chain uses TRBV7-2 with TRBJ2-1; D unclear. Germline CDR1 and CDR2: SGHTA and FQGNSA. V was shortened by 4 bases and J by 4 bases, with 8 bases between the two germline ends. The CDR3 consists of 13 residues. CDR3 protein: CASSSTSYNEQFF. CDR3 DNA sequence: TGTGCCAGCAGCTCCACGTCGTACAATGAGCAGTTCTTC. Combining the CDR3 with reference TRBV7-2 and TRBJ2-1 gives the whole variable domain GAGVSQSPSNKVTEKGKDVELRCDPISGHTALYWYRQSLGQGLEFLIYFQGNSAPDKSGLPSDRFSAERTGGSVSTLTIQRTQQEDSAVYLCASSSTSYNEQFFGPGTRLTVL.

This clonotype was seen many times. The chain links TRBV10-3 to TRBJ1-2; weak D call: TRBD1 (6 bases). V gave up 0 bases and J gave up 4 bases, with 9 bases separating them. The CDR3 is 14 residues long. Per germline, CDR1 ENHRY and CDR2 SYGVKD. For the CDR3, the DNA is TGTGCCATCAGTGAGTCGGAGGGGGGCTATGGCTACACCTTC. Protein: CAISESEGGYGYTF.

The chain joins TRBV20-1 to TRBJ1-5, with D possibly TRBD1 on 5 matching bases. The CDR3 consists of 13 residues. V lost 1 base and J 5 bases, leaving 9 bases between the germline ends. Per germline, CDR1 DFQATT and CDR2 SNEGSKA (reference sequence). Written as DNA, the CDR3 is TGCAGTGCTAGAGTACAGGAGCATCAGCCCCAGCATTTT. It codes for CSARVQEHQPQHF.

There are a few counts of this clonotype. V is TRBV6-5 and J is TRBJ2-2; 9 nucleotides agree with TRBD2. Losses at the gene ends were 3 bases for V and 1 base for J; bases not matched to a gene: 3. The CDR3 is 16 residues long. CDR1 and CDR2 from the germline V gene are MNHEY and SVGAGI. CDR3 sequence reads: CASSYRAGGNTGELFF. The CDR3 bases are TGTGCCAGCAGTTATCGAGCGGGGGGGAACACCGGGGAGCTGTTTTTT.

This clonotype was picked up many times. The gene calls are TRBV18 and TRBJ2-7; possibly TRBD2 for D (7 bases). The germline V gene encodes CDR1 KGHSH and CDR2 LQKENI. CDR3 length: 14 residues. Trimming pared 3 bases from V and 0 bases from J, leaving 9 bases between. The CDR3 coding sequence is TGTGCCAGCTCACCCGGGGGGCACTCCTACGAGCAGTACTTC. Protein: CASSPGGHSYEQYF. The full variable domain, completed using reference TRBV18 and TRBJ2-7, is NAGVMQNPRHLVRRRGQEARLRCSPMKGHSHVYWYRQLPEEGLKFMVYLQKENIIDESGMPKERFSAEFPKEGPSILRIQQVVRGDSAAYFCASSPGGHSYEQYFGPGTRLTVT.

The chain is built from TRBV5-4 and TRBJ1-5; TRBD1 might be the D (5 bases). The V and J ends lost 4 bases and 5 bases respectively, with 16 bases between them. CDR1 and CDR2 from the germline V gene are SGHNT and YYREEE (reference sequence). This CDR3 spans 15 amino acids. The DNA of the CDR3 is TGTGCCAGCAGCCCTGCGGCAGGGATGGATCAGCCCCAGCATTTT. The encoded protein is CASSPAAGMDQPQHF.

A few counts support this clonotype. J is TRBJ2-1 and V is TRBV7-9, with TRBD1 matching over 10 bases. Germline V lookup: CDR1 SEHNR, CDR2 FQNEAQ (reference sequence). There are 16 residues in the CDR3. The V gene end was trimmed by 5 bases and the J gene end by 6 bases; junction bases not matched to a gene: 10. CDR3 sequence reads: CASSTPPGQGLNEQFF. CDR3 nucleotides: TGTGCCAGCAGCACGCCCCCGGGACAGGGGCTCAATGAGCAGTTCTTC. Supplemented by reference TRBV7-9 and TRBJ2-1, the full variable domain reads DTGVSQNPRHKITKRGQNVTFRCDPISEHNRLYWYRQTLGQGPEFLTYFQNEAQLEKSRLLSDRFSAERPKGSFSTLEIQRTEQGDSAMYLCASSTPPGQGLNEQFFGPGTRLTVL.

This clonotype has just a few counts. The chain couples TRBV6-5 to TRBJ2-1; D perhaps matches TRBD1 (5 bases). The ends were cut back, 5 bases at V and 12 bases at J, with 11 bases in the middle. This CDR3 is 11 amino acids long. From germline, CDR1 is MNHEY and CDR2 SVGAGI. CDR3 DNA: TGTGCCAGCAGTAGCAGGGTTTTGCAGTTCTTC. This encodes CASSSRVLQFF.

This chain connects TRBV7-3 to TRBJ2-3, with D possibly being TRBD2 (5 bases). Germline CDR1 SGHTA, CDR2 FQGTGA. Trimming took 5 bases from V and 3 from J, leaving 9 bases between them. This CDR3 is 13 amino acids long. The CDR3 reads CASSQRSTDTQYF. The CDR3 nucleotides read TGTGCCAGCAGCCAGCGGTCGACAGATACGCAGTATTTT.

Only a few counts were recorded for this clonotype. The V call is TRBV6-1, the J call TRBJ2-3; D remains unclear. Germline values: CDR1 MNHNS, CDR2 SASEGT. The CDR3 covers 13 residues. V dropped 8 bases and J dropped 2 bases, with 11 bases sitting between them. The CDR3 sequence: CASLDGYTDTQYF. The CDR3 nucleotides are TGTGCCAGCTTGGACGGGTACACAGATACGCAGTATTTT.

This clonotype appeared many times. V gene TRBV7-2 combines with J gene TRBJ2-1; D is unresolved. The germline gives CDR1 SGHTA, CDR2 FQGNSA. Trimming stripped 5 bases from V and 8 bases from J, with 1 base between. The CDR3 has 9 residues. DNA for the CDR3: TGTGCCAGCAGCGATGAGCAGTTCTTC. Encoded protein: CASSDEQFF. Filled out from reference TRBV7-2 and TRBJ2-1, the complete variable domain reads GAGVSQSPSNKVTEKGKDVELRCDPISGHTALYWYRQSLGQGLEFLIYFQGNSAPDKSGLPSDRFSAERTGGSVSTLTIQRTQQEDSAVYLCASSDEQFFGPGTRLTVL.

This clonotype has a count of ten or more. The rearrangement uses TRBV7-6 and TRBJ2-3; TRBD2 agrees at 9 bases. The CDR3 extends over 16 amino acids. V lost 5 bases to trimming and J lost 5 bases; unmatched junction nucleotides: 11. Germline CDR1 and CDR2: SGHVS and FNYEAQ. CDR3 coding DNA: TGTGCCAGCAGCCCTGTCGGGCGGGGGGGCCAAGATACGCAGTATTTT. Protein: CASSPVGRGGQDTQYF.

In this sample, this clonotype turned up a few times. The V and J genes are TRBV10-3 and TRBJ2-7; 9 bases are shared with TRBD1. The trim removed 3 bases at V and 3 bases at J, leaving 6 bases unmatched. The CDR3 spans 15 residues. In germline, CDR1 is ENHRY, CDR2 SYGVKD. The CDR3 loop reads CAISDSGQGRYEQYF. CDR3 nucleotides: TGTGCCATCAGTGATTCCGGACAGGGGCGCTACGAGCAGTACTTC.

The CDR3 loop reads CASSLSTAAHQHF. CDR3 bases: TGTGCCAGCAGTTTGTCGACAGCCGCTCATCAGCATTTT. The V call is TRBV7-2, the J call TRBJ1-5, with D possibly TRBD1 on 5 matching bases. This CDR3 spans 13 amino acids. V lost 6 bases, J lost 13 bases, and 19 bases lay in between. In germline, CDR1 is SGHTA, CDR2 FQGNSA.

The chain has TRBV18 and TRBJ2-1, with D unresolved. Between the trimmed V and J ends, which lost 2 bases and 8 bases, there was a span of 7 bases. Germline CDR1 KGHSH, CDR2 LQKENI. This CDR3 is built from 12 residues. The CDR3 protein is CASSPNHDEQFF. The CDR3 DNA follows: TGTGCCAGCTCACCAAACCACGATGAGCAGTTCTTC.

This clonotype has a handful of counts. DNA of the CDR3: TGTGCCAGCCGGGGGGAGAGCTCACCCCTCCACTTT. The encoded protein is CASRGESSPLHF. V and J are TRBV2 and TRBJ1-6; weak D call: TRBD1 (5 bases). This CDR3 is built from 12 residues. Germline assignment: CDR1 SNHLY and CDR2 FYNNEI. Trimming removed 8 bases at V and 10 bases at J, with 12 bases between.

This chain links TRBV12-3 or TRBV12-4 with TRBJ2-7, with no clear D. Trimming cost V 4 bases and J 7 bases, with 14 bases left between them. The CDR3 has 13 residues. This CDR3 reads CASSWARSGEQYF. Written as DNA, the CDR3 is TGTGCCAGCAGTTGGGCCCGGTCTGGGGAGCAGTACTTC.

This clonotype has only a few counts. V gene TRBV27 combines with J gene TRBJ1-1; a weak D match, TRBD1 (5 bases). Germline V gives CDR1 MNHEY, CDR2 SMNVEV (reference sequence). CDR3 length: 15 amino acids. The ends were cut back, 1 base at V and 1 base at J, with 10 bases in the middle. The CDR3 nucleotides are TGTGCCAGCAGTTTATTCCCCAGGGAGAACACTGAAGCTTTCTTT. Amino acids: CASSLFPRENTEAFF.

This clonotype has more than one count but fewer than ten. The chain couples TRBV2 to TRBJ2-3; 8 bases are a match to TRBD2. CDR3 length: 14 amino acids. Germline V CDR1 and CDR2: SNHLY, FYNNEI. V trimming: 6 bases; J trimming: 6 bases; junction bases outside the gene matches: 8. This chain's CDR3 is CASSPGLARDTQYF. The CDR3, as DNA: TGTGCCAGCAGCCCAGGACTAGCCCGGGATACGCAGTATTTT.

The gene calls are TRBV12-3 or TRBV12-4 and TRBJ2-1; no reliable D call. This CDR3 has 14 amino acids. With 1 base removed from V and 6 bases from J, the gap between germline ends came to 10 bases. DNA of the CDR3: TGTGCCAGCAGTTTAGAATCCCGCGTCAATGAGCAGTTCTTC. Encoded protein: CASSLESRVNEQFF.

V is TRBV10-3 and J is TRBJ1-2; D unclear. Trimming shortened V by 3 bases and J by 11 bases, and 16 bases separated the two germline ends. The germline CDR1 and CDR2 sequences are ENHRY and SYGVKD. The CDR3 totals 13 residues. CDR3 in amino acids: CAISDLAPSGYTF. The DNA of the CDR3 is TGTGCCATCAGTGATCTGGCACCCTCCGGGTACACCTTC.

The chain employs TRBV6-5 and TRBJ2-3; TRBD1 is a possible D gene (6 bases). CDR3 length: 13 residues. Germline values: CDR1 MNHEY, CDR2 SVGAGI. V was shortened by 10 bases and J by 3 bases, with 14 bases between the two germline ends. CDR3 coding DNA: TGTGCCACCTGGGGGCCAGGGACAGATACGCAGTATTTT. It translates to CATWGPGTDTQYF.

This clonotype has only a few counts. The chain couples TRBV7-9 to TRBJ1-2, with a weak D call TRBD1 (5 bases). CDR3 length: 16 amino acids. Trimming took 8 bases from V and 3 from J, leaving 22 bases between them. Germline V CDR1 and CDR2: SEHNR, FQNEAQ (reference sequence). This CDR3 reads CASARVGGSMDYGYTF. The CDR3 nucleotides read TGTGCCAGCGCCCGAGTCGGGGGGTCGATGGACTATGGCTACACCTTC.

For the CDR3, the DNA is TGCAGTGCGTCCTGCCGGGACAGGGGAAACACCATATATTTT. The encoded protein is CSASCRDRGNTIYF. The V and J genes are TRBV20-1 and TRBJ1-3, with 8 positions matching TRBD1. In germline, CDR1 is DFQATT, CDR2 SNEGSKA (reference sequence). CDR3 length: 14 residues. Losses at the gene ends were 6 bases for V and 4 bases for J; bases not matched to a gene: 8.

The chain is built from TRBV28 and TRBJ2-2, with D possibly called TRBD1 or TRBD2 (6 bases each). V was clipped by 8 bases and J by 3 bases, with 13 bases between them. Germline CDR1 and CDR2: MDHEN and SYDVKM. CDR3 size: 14 residues. The CDR3 region has the DNA TGTGCCAGCGGGAGGTACAGGGACACCGGGGAGCTGTTTTTT. Translation gives CASGRYRDTGELFF. The full variable domain, its missing parts supplied by reference TRBV28 and TRBJ2-2, is DVKVTQSSRYLVKRTGEKVFLECVQDMDHENMFWYRQDPGLGLRLIYFSYDVKMKEKGDIPEGYSVSREKKERFSLILESASTNQTSMYLCASGRYRDTGELFFGEGSRLTVL.

The chain joins TRBV28 to TRBJ1-5; D gene unclear. Germline V gives CDR1 MDHEN, CDR2 SYDVKM. The length of the CDR3 is 12 residues. Between the trimmed V and J ends, which lost 8 bases and 4 bases, there was a span of 9 bases. The CDR3 region is CASDFTNQPQHF. CDR3 nucleotide sequence: TGTGCCAGCGATTTTACGAATCAGCCCCAGCATTTT. The complete variable domain, with remaining parts taken from reference TRBV28 and TRBJ1-5, reads DVKVTQSSRYLVKRTGEKVFLECVQDMDHENMFWYRQDPGLGLRLIYFSYDVKMKEKGDIPEGYSVSREKKERFSLILESASTNQTSMYLCASDFTNQPQHFGDGTRLSIL.

The chain has TRBV12-3 or TRBV12-4 and TRBJ1-3; the D is unclear. V was pared by 3 bases and J by 4 bases, with 7 bases between. The CDR3 extends over 13 amino acids. CDR3 residues: CASSFGFGNTIYF. The CDR3 nucleotides are TGTGCCAGCAGTTTTGGTTTCGGAAACACCATATATTTT.

This clonotype was observed a handful of times. The chain couples TRBV20-1 to TRBJ2-3; no clear D. The ends were cut back, 0 bases at V and 1 base at J, with 11 bases in the middle. The CDR3 covers 15 residues. The germline CDR1 and CDR2 sequences are DFQATT and SNEGSKA (reference sequence). The CDR3 region is CSARDPRRGTDTQYF. DNA of the CDR3: TGCAGTGCTAGAGATCCCCGTCGGGGCACAGATACGCAGTATTTT.

This clonotype was picked up a small number of times. The chain uses TRBV5-5 and TRBJ1-2; D gene ambiguous. Germline CDR1 is SGHKS and CDR2 is YYEKEE (reference sequence). V lost 0 bases and J 9 bases, leaving 6 bases between the germline ends. The CDR3 is 11 residues long. In DNA, the CDR3 is TGTGCCAGCAGCTTGGGGAGGCGCTACACCTTC. It encodes CASSLGRRYTF.